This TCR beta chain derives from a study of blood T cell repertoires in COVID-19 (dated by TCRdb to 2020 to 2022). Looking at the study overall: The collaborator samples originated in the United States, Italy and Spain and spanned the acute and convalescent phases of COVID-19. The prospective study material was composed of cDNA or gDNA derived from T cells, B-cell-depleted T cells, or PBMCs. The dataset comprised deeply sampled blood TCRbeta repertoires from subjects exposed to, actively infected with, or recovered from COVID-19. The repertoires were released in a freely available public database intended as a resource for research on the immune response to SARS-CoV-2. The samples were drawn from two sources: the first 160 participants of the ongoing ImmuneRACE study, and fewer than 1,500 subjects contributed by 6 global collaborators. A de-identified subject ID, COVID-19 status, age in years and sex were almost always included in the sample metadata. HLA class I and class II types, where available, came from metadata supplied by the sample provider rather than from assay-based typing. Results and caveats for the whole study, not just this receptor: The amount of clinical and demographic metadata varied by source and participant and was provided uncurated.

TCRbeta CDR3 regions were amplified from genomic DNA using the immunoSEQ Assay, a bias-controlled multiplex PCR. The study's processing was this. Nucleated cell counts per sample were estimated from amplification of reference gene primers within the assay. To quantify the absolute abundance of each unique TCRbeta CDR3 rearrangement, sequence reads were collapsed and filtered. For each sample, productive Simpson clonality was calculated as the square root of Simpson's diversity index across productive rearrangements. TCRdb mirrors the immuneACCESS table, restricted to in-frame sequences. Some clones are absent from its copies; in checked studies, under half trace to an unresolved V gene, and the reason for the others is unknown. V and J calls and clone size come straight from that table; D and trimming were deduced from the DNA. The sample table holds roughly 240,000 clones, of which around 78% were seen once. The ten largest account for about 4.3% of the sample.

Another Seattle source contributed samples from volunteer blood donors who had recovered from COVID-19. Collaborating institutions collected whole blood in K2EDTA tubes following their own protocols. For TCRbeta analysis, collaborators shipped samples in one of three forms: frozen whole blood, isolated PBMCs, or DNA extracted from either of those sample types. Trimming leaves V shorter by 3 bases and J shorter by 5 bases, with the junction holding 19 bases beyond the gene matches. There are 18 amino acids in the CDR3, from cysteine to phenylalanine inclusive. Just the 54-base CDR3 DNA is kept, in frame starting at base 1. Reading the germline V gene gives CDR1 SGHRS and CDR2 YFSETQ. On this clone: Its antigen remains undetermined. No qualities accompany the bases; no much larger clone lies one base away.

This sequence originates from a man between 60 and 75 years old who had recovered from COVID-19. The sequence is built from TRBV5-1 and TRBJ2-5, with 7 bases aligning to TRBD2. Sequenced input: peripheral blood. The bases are TGCGCCAGCAGCTCGGGCTCTCCCGGGACTATGGTTTCGGAGACCCAGTACTTC. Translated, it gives CASSSGSPGTMVSETQYF. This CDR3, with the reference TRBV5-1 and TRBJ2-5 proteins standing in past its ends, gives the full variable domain KAGVTQTPRYLIKTRGQQVTLSCSPISGHRSVSWYQQTPGQGLQFLFEYFSETQRNKGNFPGRFSGRQFSNSRSEMNVSTLELGDSALYLCASSSGSPGTMVSETQYFGPGTRLLVL.